Following are 14 T cell receptor beta chains from one sample sequenced in a study of T cell responses to AZD1222 COVID-19 vaccine. TCRdb keeps only in-frame clones here, not all; method: immunoSEQ multiplex PCR. The sample records fewer than 120,000 clones, around 90% being singletons. The sequencing here drew on peripheral blood, taken on day 0 of AZD1222 vaccination. These receptors all come from an adult in good health.

The J gene is TRBJ2-3, the V gene TRBV9, with 10 nucleotides matching TRBD2. Looked up from germline, CDR1 is SGDLS and CDR2 is YYNGEE. The ends lost 0 bases at V and 4 bases at J; junction bases unmatched: 5. This CDR3 has 16 residues. For the CDR3, the DNA is TGTGCCAGCAGCGTAGGAAGCGGGGGGGGCGCAGATACGCAGTATTTT. It encodes CASSVGSGGGADTQYF.

The chain has TRBV6-5 and TRBJ1-1; D possibly corresponds to TRBD1 (6 bases). The CDR3 contains 15 residues. Between the trimmed V and J ends, which lost 0 bases and 1 base, there was a span of 9 bases. The germline V gene has CDR1 MNHEY and CDR2 SVGAGI. CDR3 DNA sequence: TGTGCCAGCAGTTACTCGAGAGGGGGGAACACTGAAGCTTTCTTT. It specifies CASSYSRGGNTEAFF.

V and J are TRBV27 and TRBJ1-2; tentatively, D is TRBD1 (6 bases). This CDR3 has 14 amino acids. CDR1 is MNHEY and CDR2 is SMNVEV in the germline V gene (reference sequence). Trimming left V 6 bases short and J 8 bases short, with 19 bases between. The CDR3 is CASSGTGIYGGYTF. In DNA, the CDR3 is TGTGCCAGCAGCGGCACAGGGATATATGGGGGCTACACCTTC.

This clone was seen once. The gene calls are TRBV5-1 and TRBJ2-3, with D possibly TRBD1 on 6 matching bases. The CDR3 extends over 15 amino acids. Looked up from germline, CDR1 is SGHRS and CDR2 is YFSETQ. V lost 2 bases and J lost 0, with 10 bases in between. The CDR3, as DNA: TGCGCCAGCAGCTTTCGCCAGGGGAGCACAGATACGCAGTATTTT. This sequence encodes CASSFRQGSTDTQYF.

This clone was found a few times. This rearrangement joins TRBV5-5 to TRBJ1-4, with TRBD1 as a possible D gene (6 bases). Per germline, CDR1 SGHKS and CDR2 YYEKEE (reference sequence). There are 16 residues in the CDR3. Trimming removed 3 bases from V and 0 bases from J, with 12 bases in between. This CDR3 reads CASSSRGSTTNEKLFF. The CDR3, as DNA: TGTGCCAGCAGCTCAAGGGGGTCCACAACTAATGAAAAACTGTTTTTT.

The CDR3 DNA is TGTGCCAGCAGTCAAAGCCACCAACAGGGGGTGGGCAATCAGCCCCAGCATTTT. It encodes CASSQSHQQGVGNQPQHF. The chain couples TRBV28 to TRBJ1-5, with 8 bases identical to TRBD1. Germline values: CDR1 MDHEN, CDR2 SYDVKM. The CDR3 sequence is 18 residues long. Trimming at V came to 5 bases and at J to 2 bases, leaving 14 bases not matched to a gene. The entire variable domain, with the rest obtained from reference TRBV28 and TRBJ1-5, is as follows: DVKVTQSSRYLVKRTGEKVFLECVQDMDHENMFWYRQDPGLGLRLIYFSYDVKMKEKGDIPEGYSVSREKKERFSLILESASTNQTSMYLCASSQSHQQGVGNQPQHFGDGTRLSIL.

The rearrangement joins TRBV6-1 to TRBJ1-2, with D possibly being TRBD1 (5 bases). The germline V gene encodes CDR1 MNHNS and CDR2 SASEGT. The CDR3 consists of 15 residues. V was cut by 2 bases and J by 5 bases, with 15 bases left in between. In DNA, the CDR3 is TGTGCCAGCAGTGAATCCGGGGGGGGTGCTTATGGCTACACCTTC. Its protein is CASSESGGGAYGYTF.

V is TRBV6-6 and J is TRBJ2-2; D is ambiguous. Germline V gene lookup returns CDR1 MNHNY and CDR2 SVGAGI (reference sequence). V lost 11 bases, J lost 4 bases, and 11 bases lay in between. The CDR3 length is 12 residues. CDR3 in amino acids: CAAAVGTGELFF. In nucleotides, the CDR3 is TGTGCCGCCGCCGTAGGCACCGGGGAGCTGTTTTTT.

The chain couples TRBV3-1 (or the pseudogene TRBV3-2) to TRBJ2-7; D is ambiguous. The germline V and J ends were trimmed by 1 base and 6 bases, with 10 bases remaining between them. Germline-derived CDR1 and CDR2 are LGHDT and YNNKEL (reference sequence). The CDR3 contains 13 residues. CDR3 DNA: TGTGCCAGCAGCCAAGTGCAAGCTACCGAGCAGTACTTC. Encoded protein: CASSQVQATEQYF.

This sequence joins TRBV25-1 and TRBJ1-4, with no clear D. CDR3 length: 12 amino acids. CDR1 and CDR2 (germline): MGHDK, SYGVNS. Trimming left V 4 bases short and J 8 bases short, with 8 bases between. CDR3 in DNA: TGTGCCAGCAGTGCTTCCTGGGAAAAACTGTTTTTT. Translating gives CASSASWEKLFF.

The rearrangement links TRBV30 to TRBJ2-2; perhaps TRBD2 as D (5 bases). The CDR3 spans 14 residues. Germline assignment: CDR1 GTSNPN and CDR2 SVGIG (reference sequence). Trimming pared 2 bases from V and 0 bases from J, leaving 7 bases between. The CDR3 DNA sequence: TGTGCCTGGAGTAACGGGGCGAACACCGGGGAGCTGTTTTTT. Translating gives CAWSNGANTGELFF.

CDR3 nucleotide sequence: TGTGCCAGCAGTGAAGCCGGGACAGGGGGCGAAAAACTGTTTTTT. Its translation is CASSEAGTGGEKLFF. J is TRBJ1-4 and V is TRBV2, with 12 bases fitting TRBD1. V gave up 0 bases and J gave up 8 bases; unmatched junction bases: 1. Germline CDR1 reads SNHLY; CDR2 reads FYNNEI. The CDR3 covers 15 residues. Combining the CDR3 with reference TRBV2 and TRBJ1-4 gives the whole variable domain EPEVTQTPSHQVTQMGQEVILRCVPISNHLYFYWYRQILGQKVEFLVSFYNNEISEKSEIFDDQFSVERPDGSNFTLKIRSTKLEDSAMYFCASSEAGTGGEKLFFGSGTQLSVL.

The chain combines TRBV12-3 or TRBV12-4 with TRBJ1-2; the D is unclear. The V and J ends lost 8 bases and 4 bases respectively, with 11 bases between them. This CDR3 is built from 12 residues. The DNA for the CDR3 is TGTGCCAGCGCGGCAGGAGTCTATGGCTACACCTTC. Protein product: CASAAGVYGYTF.

This chain connects TRBV19 to TRBJ2-3; D gene unclear. CDR1 is LNHDA, CDR2 SQIVND, per germline (reference sequence). The CDR3 extends over 15 amino acids. The ends were cut back, 7 bases at V and 4 bases at J, with 18 bases in the middle. This CDR3 is CASKQTGSSADTQYF. The CDR3 DNA reads as TGTGCCAGTAAGCAGACCGGGTCAAGCGCAGATACGCAGTATTTT.